This record looks at one T cell receptor (beta chain) sequence and its context. This sample was taken from a study of blood T cell repertoires in COVID-19. Study-wide context: Specimens from acute and convalescent COVID-19 originated in the United States, Italy and Spain.

Here immunoSEQ multiplex PCR was the method, and the copy in TCRdb shows in-frame clones only, minus some. The table records over 85,000 clones, 80% to 90% of them present only once. This CDR3 spans 14 amino acids. Germline V gene lookup returns CDR1 LGHDT and CDR2 YNNKEL (reference sequence). After removal of 2 bases from V and 5 bases from J, the junction contained 3 bases not matched to a gene. The TCR originated in a woman aged 55 to 70 with acute or convalescent COVID-19. The sample was peripheral blood. The V call is TRBV3-1 (or the pseudogene TRBV3-2), the J call TRBJ1-1, with 9 bases aligning to TRBD1. Here the CDR3 reads CASSQTGGRTEAFF. CDR3 in DNA: TGTGCCAGCAGCCAAACAGGGGGCCGGACTGAAGCTTTCTTT.